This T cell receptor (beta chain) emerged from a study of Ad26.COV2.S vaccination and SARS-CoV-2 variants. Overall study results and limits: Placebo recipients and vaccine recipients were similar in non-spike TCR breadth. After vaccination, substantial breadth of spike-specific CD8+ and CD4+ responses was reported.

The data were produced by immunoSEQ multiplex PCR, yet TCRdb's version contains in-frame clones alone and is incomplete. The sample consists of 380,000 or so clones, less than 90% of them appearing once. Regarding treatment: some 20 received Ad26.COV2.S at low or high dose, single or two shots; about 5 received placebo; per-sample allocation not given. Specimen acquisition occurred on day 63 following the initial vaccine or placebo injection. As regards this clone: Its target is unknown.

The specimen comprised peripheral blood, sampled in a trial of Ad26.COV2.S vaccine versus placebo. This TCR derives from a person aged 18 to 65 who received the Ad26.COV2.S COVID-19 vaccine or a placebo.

CDR3 nucleotide sequence: TGTGCCAGCAGCCCTTCGGGGGGGCCCTTCGGGGAGCTGTTTTTT. This encodes CASSPSGGPFGELFF. The chain recombines TRBV3-1 (or the pseudogene TRBV3-2) with TRBJ2-2; 8 nucleotides align to TRBD2. The CDR3 has 15 amino acids. CDR1 is LGHDT and CDR2 is YNNKEL in the germline V gene (reference sequence). The V segment lost 4 bases and the J segment 7 bases; nucleotides outside the gene matches: 8.